Reported below is one T cell receptor beta chain. It lacks a known antigen. No qualities accompany the bases; no much larger clone lies one base away. Participants in the prospective study were aged roughly 18 to 89 years, lived in 20 to 30 United States geographic areas, and enrolled through a virtual design. To assign participants to cohorts, the prospective study relied on clinical history that participants themselves reported in a screening survey and a study questionnaire. In the prospective study, mobile phlebotomists collected whole blood, serum and a nasopharyngeal or oropharyngeal swab from each participant. Participants in the prospective study had the option to provide additional blood draws and questionnaires over a roughly two-month period. Before DNA extraction, prospective study blood samples were shipped either frozen or at room temperature. The sample is drawn from a study of blood T cell repertoires in COVID-19 (TCRdb year 2020). Study-wide context: Collaborator samples came from the United States, Italy and Spain and covered acute and convalescent phases of COVID-19. The prospective study material was composed of cDNA or gDNA derived from T cells, B-cell-depleted T cells, or PBMCs. Deeply sampled blood TCRbeta repertoires from subjects exposed to, actively infected with, or recovered from COVID-19 were included in the dataset. The repertoires were made available in a free public database intended to serve as a resource for research on the immune response to SARS-CoV-2. Samples came from the ongoing ImmuneRACE study (first 160 participants) plus 1,254 subjects from 6 global collaborators. Nearly every sample came with metadata listing a de-identified subject ID, COVID-19 status, age in years and sex. Where HLA class I and class II types were available, the types were taken from metadata supplied by the sample provider, not from assay-based typing. General study outcomes and caveats: How much clinical and demographic metadata was included differed by source and by participant, and the metadata was provided uncurated.

The CDR3 runs 15 amino acids, cysteine and phenylalanine included. The DNA shown is the 45-base CDR3, in frame from base 1. Trimming takes 6 bases from V and 2 bases from J, and the germline ends sit 13 bases apart. CDR1 and CDR2, per the germline V gene (reference sequence), are LNHDA and SQIVND. TCRbeta CDR3 regions were amplified from genomic DNA by means of the immunoSEQ Assay, a bias-controlled multiplex PCR. Concerning the study's data processing: The number of nucleated cells in each sample was estimated from the amplification of reference gene primers within the assay. To quantify the absolute abundance of each unique TCRbeta CDR3 rearrangement, sequence reads were collapsed and filtered. Productive Simpson clonality was computed per sample as the square root of Simpson's diversity index over productive rearrangements. TCRdb holds this immuneACCESS table with in-frame rearrangements only. Some clones are missing; in checked studies, unresolved V genes explain under half, and the rest has no known cause. The V and J calls and clone size were taken over from that table, and D and trimming were inferred from the DNA. The sample table records roughly 220,000 clones; 80% of these occur just once. Around 4% of the sample is in the top ten clones.

Specimen: PBMCs or T cells enriched from blood (not recorded which). This sequence was found in a man younger than 45 with acute COVID-19. The chain is encoded by TRBV19 joined to TRBJ2-2; 5 matching bases give a weak D call of TRBD1. The DNA sequence is as follows: TGTGCCAGTAGCCGCTTCGACAGTAACACCGGGGAGCTGTTTTTT. Its translation is CASSRFDSNTGELFF.